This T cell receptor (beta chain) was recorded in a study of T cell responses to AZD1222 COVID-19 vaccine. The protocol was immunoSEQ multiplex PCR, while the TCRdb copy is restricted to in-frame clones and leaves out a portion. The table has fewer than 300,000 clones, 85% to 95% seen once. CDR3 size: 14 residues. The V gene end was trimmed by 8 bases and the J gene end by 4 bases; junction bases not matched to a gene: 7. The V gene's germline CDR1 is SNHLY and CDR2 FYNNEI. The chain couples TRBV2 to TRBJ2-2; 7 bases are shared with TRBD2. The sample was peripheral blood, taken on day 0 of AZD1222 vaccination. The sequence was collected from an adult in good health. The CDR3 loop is CASDGGGGTGELFF. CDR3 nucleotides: TGTGCCAGCGATGGCGGGGGTGGCACCGGGGAGCTGTTTTTT.